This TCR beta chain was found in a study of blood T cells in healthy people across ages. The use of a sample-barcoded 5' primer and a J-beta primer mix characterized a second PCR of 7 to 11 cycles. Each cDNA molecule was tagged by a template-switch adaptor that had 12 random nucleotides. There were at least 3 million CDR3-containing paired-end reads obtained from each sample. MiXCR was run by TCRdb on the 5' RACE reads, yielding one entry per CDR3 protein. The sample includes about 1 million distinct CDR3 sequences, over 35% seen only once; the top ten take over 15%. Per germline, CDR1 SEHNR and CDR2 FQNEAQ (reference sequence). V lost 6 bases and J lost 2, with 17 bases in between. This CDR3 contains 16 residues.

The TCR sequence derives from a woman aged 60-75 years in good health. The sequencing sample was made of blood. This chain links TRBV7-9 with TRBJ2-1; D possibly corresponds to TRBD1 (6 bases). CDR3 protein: CASRGYGDTPYNEQFF. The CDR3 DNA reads TGTGCCAGCAGGGGATATGGGGACACTCCCTACAATGAGCAGTTCTTC.